This T cell receptor beta chain derives from a study of radiation and T cells in renal cell carcinoma. Notes on the study in general: Top tumor clonotypes rose in blood 2 weeks post-radiation, then contracted.

This CDR3 region has 14 residues. CDR1 is SGHRS and CDR2 is YFSETQ in the germline V gene. The ends were cut back, 0 bases at V and 1 base at J, with 7 bases in the middle. The assay was immunoSEQ multiplex PCR, and TCRdb's table has in-frame clones only and misses some. The sample holds fewer than 200,000 clones, about 85% seen once. Concerning this clone: The antigen is not known.

Indicated time point: blood 4 weeks post-SBRT, at nephrectomy. The treatment was: 15 Gy SBRT to primary tumor, nephrectomy 4 weeks later. Nephrectomy followed 15 Gy stereotactic body radiation by 4 weeks. Serial blood draws occurred at baseline and 2 and 4 weeks post-SBRT. The patient's renal cell carcinoma had clear cell pathology. This sequence joins TRBV5-1 and TRBJ1-1; the D is unclear. This receptor was obtained from a woman in her 50s with renal cell carcinoma. The specimen was blood, collected from a patient whose treatment included radiotherapy and nephrectomy. The CDR3 sequence is CASSLVGENTEAFF. CDR3 DNA: TGCGCCAGCAGCTTGGTAGGAGAGAACACTGAAGCTTTCTTT.